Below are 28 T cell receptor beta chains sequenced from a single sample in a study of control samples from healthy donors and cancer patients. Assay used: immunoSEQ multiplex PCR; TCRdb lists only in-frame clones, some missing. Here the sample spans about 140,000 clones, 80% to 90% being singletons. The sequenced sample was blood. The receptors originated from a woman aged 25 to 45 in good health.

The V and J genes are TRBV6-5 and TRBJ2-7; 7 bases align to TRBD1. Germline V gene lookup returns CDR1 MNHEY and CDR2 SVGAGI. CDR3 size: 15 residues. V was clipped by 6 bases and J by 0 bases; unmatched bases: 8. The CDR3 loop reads CASRRPGQFSYEQYF. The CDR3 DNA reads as TGTGCCAGCAGACGTCCGGGACAGTTCTCCTACGAGCAGTACTTC.

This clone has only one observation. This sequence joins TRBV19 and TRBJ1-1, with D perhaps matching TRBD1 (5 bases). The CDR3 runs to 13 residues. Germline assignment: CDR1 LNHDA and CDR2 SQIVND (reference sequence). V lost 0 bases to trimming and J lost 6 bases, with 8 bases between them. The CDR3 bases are TGTGCCAGTAGTATAGATCAGGGTTCTGAAGCTTTCTTT. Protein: CASSIDQGSEAFF.

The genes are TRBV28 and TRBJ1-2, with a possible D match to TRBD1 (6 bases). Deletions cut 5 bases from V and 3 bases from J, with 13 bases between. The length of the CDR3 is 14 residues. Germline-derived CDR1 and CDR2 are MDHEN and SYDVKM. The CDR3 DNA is TGTGCCAGCAGTATATACAGGGTTCACTATGGCTACACCTTC. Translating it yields CASSIYRVHYGYTF.

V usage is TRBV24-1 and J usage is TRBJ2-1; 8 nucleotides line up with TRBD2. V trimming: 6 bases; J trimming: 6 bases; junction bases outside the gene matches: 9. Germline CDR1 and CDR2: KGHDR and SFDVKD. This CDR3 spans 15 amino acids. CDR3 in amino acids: CATSPPGLAVNEQFF. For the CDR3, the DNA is TGTGCCACCAGTCCCCCAGGACTAGCCGTCAATGAGCAGTTCTTC.

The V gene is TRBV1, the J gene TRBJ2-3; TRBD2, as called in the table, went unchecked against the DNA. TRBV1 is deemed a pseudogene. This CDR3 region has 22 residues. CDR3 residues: CTSSQDLLPRLAGALSTDTQYF. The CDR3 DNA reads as TGCACCAGCAGCCAAGACCTTTTGCCTCGTCTAGCGGGAGCCCTTAGCACAGATACGCAGTATTTT.

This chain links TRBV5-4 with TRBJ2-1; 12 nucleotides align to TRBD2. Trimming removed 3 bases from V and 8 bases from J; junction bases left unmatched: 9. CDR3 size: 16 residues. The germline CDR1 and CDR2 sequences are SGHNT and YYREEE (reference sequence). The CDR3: CASSSGLAGPFDEQFF. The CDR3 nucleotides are TGTGCCAGCAGCTCCGGACTAGCGGGACCCTTCGATGAGCAGTTCTTC.

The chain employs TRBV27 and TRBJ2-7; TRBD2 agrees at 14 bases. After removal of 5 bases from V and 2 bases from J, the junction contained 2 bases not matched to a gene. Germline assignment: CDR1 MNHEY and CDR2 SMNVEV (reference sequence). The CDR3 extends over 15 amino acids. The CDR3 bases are TGTGCCAGCAGTCGACTAGCGGGAGGGACCTACGAGCAGTACTTC. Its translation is CASSRLAGGTYEQYF.

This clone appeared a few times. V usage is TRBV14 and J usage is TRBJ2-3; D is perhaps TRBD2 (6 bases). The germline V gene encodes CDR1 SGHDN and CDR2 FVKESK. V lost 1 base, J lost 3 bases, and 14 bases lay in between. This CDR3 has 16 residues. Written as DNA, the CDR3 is TGTGCCAGCAGCCAAGCGCCCCGGGGGTTGACAGATACGCAGTATTTT. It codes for CASSQAPRGLTDTQYF.

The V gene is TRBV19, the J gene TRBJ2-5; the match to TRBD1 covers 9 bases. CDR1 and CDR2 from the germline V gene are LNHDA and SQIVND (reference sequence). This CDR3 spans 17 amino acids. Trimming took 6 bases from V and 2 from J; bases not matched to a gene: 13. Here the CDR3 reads CASSRTGAYLNQETQYF. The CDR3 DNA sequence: TGTGCCAGTAGCCGGACAGGGGCGTATCTTAATCAAGAGACCCAGTACTTC.

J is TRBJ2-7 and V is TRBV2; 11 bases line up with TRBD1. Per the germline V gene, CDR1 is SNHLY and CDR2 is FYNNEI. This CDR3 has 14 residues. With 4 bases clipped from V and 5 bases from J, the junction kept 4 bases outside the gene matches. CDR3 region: CASSGRTGGHEQYF. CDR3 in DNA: TGTGCCAGCAGTGGGCGGACAGGGGGCCACGAGCAGTACTTC.

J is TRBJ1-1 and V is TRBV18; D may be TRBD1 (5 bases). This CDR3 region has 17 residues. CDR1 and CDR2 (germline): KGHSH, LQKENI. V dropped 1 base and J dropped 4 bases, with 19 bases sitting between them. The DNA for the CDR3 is TGTGCCAGCTCACCACAGGGACCGGGGTCGGGTAGCACTGAAGCTTTCTTT. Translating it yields CASSPQGPGSGSTEAFF. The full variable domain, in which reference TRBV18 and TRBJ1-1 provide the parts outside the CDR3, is NAGVMQNPRHLVRRRGQEARLRCSPMKGHSHVYWYRQLPEEGLKFMVYLQKENIIDESGMPKERFSAEFPKEGPSILRIQQVVRGDSAAYFCASSPQGPGSGSTEAFFGQGTRLTVV.

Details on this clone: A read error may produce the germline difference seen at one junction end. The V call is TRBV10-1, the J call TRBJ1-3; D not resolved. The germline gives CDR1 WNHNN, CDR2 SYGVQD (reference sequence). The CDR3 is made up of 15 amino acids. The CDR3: CASSESTGSGNTIYF. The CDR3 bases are TGCGCCAGCAGTGAGTCGACCGGCTCTGGAAATACCATATATTTT.

As DNA, the CDR3 is TGCGCCAGCAGCCGAGAAAGGGCCAACGTCCTGACTTTC. Protein sequence: CASSRERANVLTF. The J gene is TRBJ2-6, the V gene TRBV5-1; D gene unclear. Germline values: CDR1 SGHRS, CDR2 YFSETQ. V was trimmed by 4 bases and J by 5 bases, leaving 7 bases between them. This CDR3 spans 13 amino acids.

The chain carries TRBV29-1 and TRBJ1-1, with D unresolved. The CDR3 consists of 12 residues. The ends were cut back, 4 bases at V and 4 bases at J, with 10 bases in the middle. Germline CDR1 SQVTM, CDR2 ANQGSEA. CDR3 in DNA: TGCAGCGTTGTAACGGGCGGCACTGAAGCTTTCTTT. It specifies CSVVTGGTEAFF.

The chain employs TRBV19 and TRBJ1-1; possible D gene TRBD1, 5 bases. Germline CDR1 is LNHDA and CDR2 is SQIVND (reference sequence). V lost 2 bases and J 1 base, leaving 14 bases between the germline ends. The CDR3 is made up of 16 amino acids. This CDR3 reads CASSIRPGIQNTEAFF. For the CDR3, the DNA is TGTGCCAGTAGTATAAGGCCAGGGATACAGAACACTGAAGCTTTCTTT.

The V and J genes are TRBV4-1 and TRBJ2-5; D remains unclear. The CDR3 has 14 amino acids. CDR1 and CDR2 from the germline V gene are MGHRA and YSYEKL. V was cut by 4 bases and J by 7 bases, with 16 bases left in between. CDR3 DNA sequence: TGCGCCAGCAGCCCGATGCCGGAAAGCCGGACCCAGTACTTC. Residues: CASSPMPESRTQYF.

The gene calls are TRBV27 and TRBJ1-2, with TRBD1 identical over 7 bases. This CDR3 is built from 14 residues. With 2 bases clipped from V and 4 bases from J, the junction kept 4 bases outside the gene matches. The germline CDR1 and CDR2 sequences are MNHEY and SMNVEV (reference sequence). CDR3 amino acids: CASSLTGTVYGYTF. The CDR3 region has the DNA TGTGCCAGCAGTTTAACCGGGACAGTCTATGGCTACACCTTC.

The CDR3 here is CATSRGLGESRHNEQFF. The CDR3 DNA reads TGTGCCACCAGCAGAGGGTTAGGGGAGAGTAGGCACAATGAGCAGTTCTTC. V gene TRBV15 combines with J gene TRBJ2-1; the D call may be TRBD1 or TRBD2 (5 bases each). Germline assignment: CDR1 LNHNV and CDR2 YYDKDF (reference sequence). There are 17 residues in the CDR3. Between the trimmed V and J ends, which lost 1 base and 5 bases, there was a span of 18 bases. Drawing the rest from reference TRBV15 and TRBJ2-1, the complete variable domain is DAMVIQNPRYQVTQFGKPVTLSCSQTLNHNVMYWYQQKSSQAPKLLFHYYDKDFNNEADTPDNFQSRRPNTSFCFLDIRSPGLGDTAMYLCATSRGLGESRHNEQFFGPGTRLTVL.

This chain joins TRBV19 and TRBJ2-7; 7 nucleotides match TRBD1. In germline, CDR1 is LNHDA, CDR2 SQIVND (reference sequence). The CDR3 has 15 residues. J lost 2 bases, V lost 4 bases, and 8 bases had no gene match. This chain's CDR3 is CASSNPQGFPYEQYF. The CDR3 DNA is TGTGCCAGTAGTAACCCACAGGGGTTCCCCTACGAGCAGTACTTC.

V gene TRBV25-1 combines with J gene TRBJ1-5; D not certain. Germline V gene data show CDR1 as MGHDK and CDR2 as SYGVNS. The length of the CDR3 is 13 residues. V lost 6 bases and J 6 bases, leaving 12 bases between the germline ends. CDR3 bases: TGTGCCAGCAGCCCCGGAAGCGGTCAGCCCCAGCATTTT. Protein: CASSPGSGQPQHF. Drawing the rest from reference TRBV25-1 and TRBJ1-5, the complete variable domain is EADIYQTPRYLVIGTGKKITLECSQTMGHDKMYWYQQDPGMELHLIHYSYGVNSTEKGDLSSESTVSRIRTEHFPLTLESARPSHTSQYLCASSPGSGQPQHFGDGTRLSIL.

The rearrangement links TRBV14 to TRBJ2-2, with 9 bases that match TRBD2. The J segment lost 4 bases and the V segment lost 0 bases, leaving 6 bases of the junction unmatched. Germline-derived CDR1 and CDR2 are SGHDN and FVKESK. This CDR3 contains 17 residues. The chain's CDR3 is CASSQDVKRGVTGELFF. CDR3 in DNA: TGTGCCAGCAGCCAAGACGTTAAGCGGGGGGTCACCGGGGAGCTGTTTTTT. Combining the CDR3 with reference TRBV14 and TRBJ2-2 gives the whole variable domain EAGVTQFPSHSVIEKGQTVTLRCDPISGHDNLYWYRRVMGKEIKFLLHFVKESKQDESGMPNNRFLAERTGGTYSTLKVQPAELEDSGVYFCASSQDVKRGVTGELFFGEGSRLTVL.

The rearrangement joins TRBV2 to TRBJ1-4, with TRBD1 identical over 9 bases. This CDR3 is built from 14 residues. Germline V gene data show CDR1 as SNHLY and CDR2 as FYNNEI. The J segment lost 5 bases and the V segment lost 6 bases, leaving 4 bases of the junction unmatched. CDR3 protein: CASSLGTGNEKLFF. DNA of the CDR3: TGTGCCAGCAGCCTCGGGACAGGGAATGAAAAACTGTTTTTT.

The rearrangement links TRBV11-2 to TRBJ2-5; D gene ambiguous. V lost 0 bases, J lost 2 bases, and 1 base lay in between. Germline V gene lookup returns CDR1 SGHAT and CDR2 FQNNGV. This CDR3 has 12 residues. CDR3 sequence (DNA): TGTGCCAGCAGCTTAGAGCAAGAGACCCAGTACTTC. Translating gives CASSLEQETQYF.

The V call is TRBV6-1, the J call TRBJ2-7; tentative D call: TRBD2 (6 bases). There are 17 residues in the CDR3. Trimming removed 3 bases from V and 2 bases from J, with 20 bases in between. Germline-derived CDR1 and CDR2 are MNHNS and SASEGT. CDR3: CASSDTGVTGSPYEQYF. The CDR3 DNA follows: TGTGCCAGCAGTGACACGGGAGTTACAGGTAGTCCCTACGAGCAGTACTTC.

In nucleotides, the CDR3 is TGTGCCAGTAGTATGGGGCTAGCGGGAAGTCTCGATGAGCAGTTCTTC. It is translated as CASSMGLAGSLDEQFF. This chain joins TRBV19 and TRBJ2-1; 9 nucleotides agree with TRBD2. The CDR3 sequence is 16 residues long. Germline-derived CDR1 and CDR2 are LNHDA and SQIVND (reference sequence). V lost 3 bases to trimming and J lost 8 bases; unmatched junction nucleotides: 11.

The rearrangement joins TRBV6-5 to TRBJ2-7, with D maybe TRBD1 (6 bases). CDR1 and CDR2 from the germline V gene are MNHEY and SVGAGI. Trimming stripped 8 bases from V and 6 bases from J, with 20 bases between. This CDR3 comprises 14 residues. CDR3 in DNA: TGTGCCAGCGTTACGGAGACAGGTCTCGCCGAGCAGTACTTC. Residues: CASVTETGLAEQYF.

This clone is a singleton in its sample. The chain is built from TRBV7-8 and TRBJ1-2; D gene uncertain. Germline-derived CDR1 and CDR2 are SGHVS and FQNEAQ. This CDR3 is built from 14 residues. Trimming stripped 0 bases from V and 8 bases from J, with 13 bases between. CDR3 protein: CASSLAKQPGGYTF. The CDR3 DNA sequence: TGTGCCAGCAGCTTAGCGAAACAGCCTGGGGGCTACACCTTC.

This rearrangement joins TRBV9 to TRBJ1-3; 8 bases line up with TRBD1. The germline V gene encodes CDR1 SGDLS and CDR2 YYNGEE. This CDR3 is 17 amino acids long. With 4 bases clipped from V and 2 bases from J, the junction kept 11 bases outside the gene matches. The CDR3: CASSPSPGGLAGNTIYF. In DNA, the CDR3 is TGTGCCAGCAGCCCCTCCCCAGGGGGCTTAGCTGGAAACACCATATATTTT.